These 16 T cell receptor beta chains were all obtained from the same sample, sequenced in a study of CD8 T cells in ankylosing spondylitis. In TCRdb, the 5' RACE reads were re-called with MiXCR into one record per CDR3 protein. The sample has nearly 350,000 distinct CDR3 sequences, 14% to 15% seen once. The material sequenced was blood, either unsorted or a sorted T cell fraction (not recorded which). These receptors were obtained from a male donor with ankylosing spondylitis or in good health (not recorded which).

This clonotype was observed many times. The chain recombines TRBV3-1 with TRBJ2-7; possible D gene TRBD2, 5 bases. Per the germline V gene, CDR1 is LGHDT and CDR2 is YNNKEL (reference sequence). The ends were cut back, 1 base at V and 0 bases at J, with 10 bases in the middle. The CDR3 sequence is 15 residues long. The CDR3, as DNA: TGTGCCAGCAGCCAAGGGAACGGGATCTCCTACGAGCAGTACTTC. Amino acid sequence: CASSQGNGISYEQYF.

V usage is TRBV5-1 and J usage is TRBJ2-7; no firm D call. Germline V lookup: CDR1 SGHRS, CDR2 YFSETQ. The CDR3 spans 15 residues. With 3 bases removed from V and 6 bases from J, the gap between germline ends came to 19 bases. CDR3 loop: CASSYGPSSTGEQYF. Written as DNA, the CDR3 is TGCGCCAGCAGCTACGGGCCCTCCTCAACTGGCGAGCAGTACTTC.

The CDR3 reads CASSSTGTREAFF. Here the CDR3 DNA reads TGTGCCAGCAGTTCAACGGGGACTCGCGAAGCTTTCTTT. The J gene is TRBJ1-1, the V gene TRBV6-5; D perhaps matches TRBD1 (5 bases). This CDR3 comprises 13 residues. V dropped 4 bases and J dropped 8 bases, with 14 bases sitting between them. Germline V CDR1 and CDR2: MNHEY, SVGAGI.

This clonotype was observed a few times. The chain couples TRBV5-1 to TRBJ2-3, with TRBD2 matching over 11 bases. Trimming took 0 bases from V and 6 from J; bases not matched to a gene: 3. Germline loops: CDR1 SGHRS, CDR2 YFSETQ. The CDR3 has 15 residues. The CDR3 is CASSLGLAGLDTQYF. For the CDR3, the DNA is TGCGCCAGCAGCTTGGGACTAGCGGGATTGGATACGCAGTATTTT.

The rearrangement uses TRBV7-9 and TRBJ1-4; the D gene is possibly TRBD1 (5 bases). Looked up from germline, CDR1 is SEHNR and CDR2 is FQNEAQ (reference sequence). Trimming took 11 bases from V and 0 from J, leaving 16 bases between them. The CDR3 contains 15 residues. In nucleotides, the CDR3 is TGTGCCGCCTCCGGGGGTAGATCAACTAATGAAAAACTGTTTTTT. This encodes CAASGGRSTNEKLFF.

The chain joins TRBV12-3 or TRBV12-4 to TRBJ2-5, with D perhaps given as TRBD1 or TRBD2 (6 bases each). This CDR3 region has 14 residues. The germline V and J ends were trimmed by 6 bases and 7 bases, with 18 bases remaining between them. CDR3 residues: CASSSGASVGTQYF. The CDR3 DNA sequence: TGTGCCAGCAGCTCGGGGGCTTCTGTAGGGACCCAGTACTTC.

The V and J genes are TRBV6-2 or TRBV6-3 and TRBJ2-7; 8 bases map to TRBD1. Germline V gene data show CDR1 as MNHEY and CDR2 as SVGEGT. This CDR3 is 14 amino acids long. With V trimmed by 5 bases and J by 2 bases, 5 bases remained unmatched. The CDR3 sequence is CASSDPGQAYEQYF. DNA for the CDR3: TGTGCCAGCAGTGACCCGGGACAGGCCTACGAGCAGTACTTC.

CDR3 coding DNA: TGTGCCAGCAGTGCTTCCGGGACAGCCTATGGCTACACCTTC. Translating gives CASSASGTAYGYTF. The chain is built from TRBV27 and TRBJ1-2; 7 bases map to TRBD1. Germline CDR1 MNHEY, CDR2 SMNVEV (reference sequence). This CDR3 spans 14 amino acids. The V segment lost 5 bases and the J segment 4 bases; nucleotides outside the gene matches: 7.

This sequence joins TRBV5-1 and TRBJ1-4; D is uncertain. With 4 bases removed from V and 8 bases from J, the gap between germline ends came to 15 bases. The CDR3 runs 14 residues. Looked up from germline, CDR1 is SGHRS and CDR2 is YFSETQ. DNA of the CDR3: TGCGCCAGCAGCCAGGCGGGCGGGCAAGAAAAACTGTTTTTT. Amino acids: CASSQAGGQEKLFF.

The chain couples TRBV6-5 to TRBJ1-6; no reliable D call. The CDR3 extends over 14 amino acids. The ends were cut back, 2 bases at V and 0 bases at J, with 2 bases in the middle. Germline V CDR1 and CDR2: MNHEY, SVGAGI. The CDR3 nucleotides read TGTGCCAGCAGTTACAGCTCCTATAATTCACCCCTCCACTTT. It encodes CASSYSSYNSPLHF.

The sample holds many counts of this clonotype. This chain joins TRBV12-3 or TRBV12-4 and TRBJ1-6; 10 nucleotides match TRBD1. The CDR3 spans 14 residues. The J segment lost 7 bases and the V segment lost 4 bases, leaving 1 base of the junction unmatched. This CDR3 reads CASSSGQGNSPLHF. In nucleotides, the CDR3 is TGTGCCAGCAGTTCGGGACAGGGGAATTCACCCCTCCACTTT.

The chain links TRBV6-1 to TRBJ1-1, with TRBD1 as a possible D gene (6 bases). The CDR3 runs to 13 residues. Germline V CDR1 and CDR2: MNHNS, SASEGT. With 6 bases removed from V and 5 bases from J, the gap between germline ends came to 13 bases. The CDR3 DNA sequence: TGTGCCAGCAGGCGGGGGGGGCAAACTGAAGCTTTCTTT. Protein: CASRRGGQTEAFF.

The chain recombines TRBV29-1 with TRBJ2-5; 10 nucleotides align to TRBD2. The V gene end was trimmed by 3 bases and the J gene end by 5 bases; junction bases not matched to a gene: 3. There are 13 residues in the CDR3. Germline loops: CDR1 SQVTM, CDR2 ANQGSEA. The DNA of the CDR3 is TGCAGCGTTGATCTAGCGGGAGAGGAGACCCAGTACTTC. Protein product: CSVDLAGEETQYF.

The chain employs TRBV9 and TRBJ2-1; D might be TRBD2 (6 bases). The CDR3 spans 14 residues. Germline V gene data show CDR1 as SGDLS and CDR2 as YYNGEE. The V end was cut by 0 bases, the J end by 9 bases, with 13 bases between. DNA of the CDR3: TGTGCCAGCAGCGTAGCTACCTGGGAGGCTGAGCAGTTCTTC. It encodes CASSVATWEAEQFF.

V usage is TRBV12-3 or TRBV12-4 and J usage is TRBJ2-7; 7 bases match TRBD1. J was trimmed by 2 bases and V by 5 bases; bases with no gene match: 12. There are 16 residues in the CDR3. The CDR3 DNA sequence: TGTGCCAGCAGTGGGCAGGGACAGTTGAAGGCCTACGAGCAGTACTTC. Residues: CASSGQGQLKAYEQYF.

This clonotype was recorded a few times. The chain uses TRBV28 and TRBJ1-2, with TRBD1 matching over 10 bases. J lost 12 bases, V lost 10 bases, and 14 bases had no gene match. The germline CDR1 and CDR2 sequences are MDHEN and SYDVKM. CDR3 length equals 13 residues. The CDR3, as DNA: TGTGCCACCCACAACCCGACAGGGGGCGGCAACACCTTC. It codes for CATHNPTGGGNTF.